This T cell receptor (delta chain) was identified in a study of Vδ1+ human thymocytes. General study findings and limits: Unlike peripheral blood Vdelta1+ controls, thymic delta-chain sequences included roughly 22% Vdelta2 and few Vdelta3. The authors advised highly purified populations and single-cell validation. In the thymus, TRG and TRD repertoires looked highly polyclonal with Gaussian CDR3 lengths.

This clone was counted between two and nine times. As yet, its antigen is unknown. The template was reverse-transcribed extracted RNA. Multiplex PCR used pooled V-gene forward primers and a constant-region reverse primer to amplify CDR3s. TCRdb re-processed the multiplex PCR reads using CATT. The sample carries around 23,000 delta-chain clones, about 7.4% recorded once. Germline V gene lookup returns CDR1 TSWWSYY and CDR2 QGS. The CDR3 contains 18 residues. With V trimmed by 3 bases and J by 7 bases, 18 bases remained unmatched. The sorted cells were CD3+ Vdelta1+ Vdelta2- thymocytes from alphabeta-depleted thymus. Purity of the sorted Vdelta1+ thymocytes ranged from roughly 98% to 99.6%.

The sequenced sample was Vdelta1+ gamma-delta thymocytes from the thymus. Documented subset: FACS-sorted CD3+ TCRalphabeta- TCRVdelta1+ TCRVdelta2- thymocytes. The chain recombines TRDV1 with TRDJ1; 9 bases match TRDD3. The TCR was taken from a girl under three years old who had congenital heart surgery. CDR3 sequence reads: CALGDTTGGALNISKLIF. The CDR3 DNA is TGTGCTCTTGGGGACACCACTGGGGGAGCTTTGAATATTAGTAAACTCATCTTT.